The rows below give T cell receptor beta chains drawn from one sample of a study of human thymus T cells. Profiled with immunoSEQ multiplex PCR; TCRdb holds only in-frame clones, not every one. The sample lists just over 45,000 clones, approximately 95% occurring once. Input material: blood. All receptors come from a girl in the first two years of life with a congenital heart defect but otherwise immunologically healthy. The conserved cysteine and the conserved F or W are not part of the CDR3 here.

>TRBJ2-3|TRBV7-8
ASSLASGSAEYGTDTQY
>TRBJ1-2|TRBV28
ASSLIRLYGYT
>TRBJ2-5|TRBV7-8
ASSQAYQETQY
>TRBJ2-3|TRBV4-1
ASSQDGTSGRTDTQY
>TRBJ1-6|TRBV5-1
ASRTRTSLGPLH
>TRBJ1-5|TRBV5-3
ARSMGGFYNQPQH
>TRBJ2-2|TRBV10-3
AISVRPQRRELF
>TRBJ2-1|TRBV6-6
ASSPPYNEQF
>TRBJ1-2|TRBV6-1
ASMGRTYGYT
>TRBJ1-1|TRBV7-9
ASSLGTGNTEAF
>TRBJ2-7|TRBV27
ASSPADGNEQY
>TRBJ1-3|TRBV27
ASSPRLLRSSGNTIY
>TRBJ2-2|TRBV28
ASGGNTGELF
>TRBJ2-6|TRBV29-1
SVRSAGANVLT
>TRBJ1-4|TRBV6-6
ASSYPSEKLF
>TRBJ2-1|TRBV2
ASSVSGRGNEQF
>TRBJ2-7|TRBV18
ASSPGQGHEQY
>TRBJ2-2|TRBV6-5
ASSTRAETGELF
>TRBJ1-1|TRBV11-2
ASSLFAGSEAF
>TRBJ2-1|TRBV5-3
ASQGRHEQF
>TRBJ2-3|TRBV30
ACSQGRTDTQY
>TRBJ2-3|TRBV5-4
ASSVRQHTQY
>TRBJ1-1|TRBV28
ASSFLPGQNTEAF